This T cell receptor beta chain was identified in a study of T cells expressing NK-cell markers. A word on this clonotype: What it binds is not known.

TCRdb re-called the 5' RACE reads and catalogs CDR3 proteins one per entry, DNA excluded. This sample's table has more than 400,000 distinct CDR3 sequences. Findings of the study overall: Several donors' CD3+CD56-NKG2C+ cells were dominated by the same clonotypes.

The V gene's germline CDR1 is MDHEN and CDR2 SYDVKM. This CDR3 comprises 16 residues. This sequence was found in a woman between 18 and 69 years old in good health. The chain links TRBV28 to TRBJ2-5; TCRdb's assignment of TRBD2 cannot be checked, as there is no DNA. The sample was blood T cells: a sorted CD56 or NKG2C T cell subset, CD4+ or CD8+ T cells, or bulk PBMC T cells (not recorded which). The CDR3 reads CASSQHSGRAWETQYF.